The rows below give T cell receptor beta chains drawn from one sample of a study of T cell repertoires in cytomegalovirus infection. One entry per CDR3 protein, called by TCRdb with MiXCR from the reads. Of hundreds of thousands of distinct CDR3 sequences in the sample, roughly 36% were seen once. The sequencing sample was made of PBMCs. The receptor set was obtained from a human donor in good health (CMV status not recorded). Some clones in this sample may be carry-over from other donors' samples. Both conserved end residues are part of each CDR3. A D gene is named only where the DNA matches it firmly. Clone size is shown for a subset of rows, as once, few, many or a class of expanded clone.

v_call	clone_size	d_call	j_call	cdr3_nt	cdr3_aa
TRBV20-1	.	TRBD2	TRBJ2-1	TGCAGTGCCAGGCCTAGCGGGAGAAATGAGCATTTCTTC	CSARPSGRNEHFF
TRBV7-2	many	.	TRBJ2-1	TGTGCCAGCGGGAAAAGCTCCTACAATGAGCAGTTCTTC	CASGKSSYNEQFF
TRBV30	.	.	TRBJ1-5	TGTGCCTGGAGTCGGACTAGCAATCAGCCCCAGCATTTT	CAWSRTSNQPQHF
TRBV12-3/TRBV12-4	.	TRBD1	TRBJ2-7	TGTGCCAGCAGTTTACATCAGGGGGCAAGCGAGCAGTACTTC	CASSLHQGASEQYF
TRBV7-9	many	TRBD2	TRBJ2-1	TGTGCCAGCAGTAGCGGGAGGGCCTGGGAGCAGTTCTTC	CASSSGRAWEQFF
TRBV20-1	.	TRBD1	TRBJ1-2	TGCAGTGCATCGGATTCACCGGGACAGGCTCAAGACTATGGCTACACCTTC	CSASDSPGQAQDYGYTF
TRBV4-1	.	.	TRBJ1-2	TGCGCCAGCAGCCAAGGGATCCCGGGAATTAACTATGGCTACACCTTC	CASSQGIPGINYGYTF
TRBV28	.	TRBD2	TRBJ2-1	TGTGCCAGCAGTTTGGTGACTAGCGGATCCTACAATGAGCAGTTCTTC	CASSLVTSGSYNEQFF
TRBV27	.	.	TRBJ2-6	TGTGCCAGCAGGCAGGTACAATGGGCCCCCTTAGGGTCTAACTCTGGGGCCAACGTCCTGACTTTC	CASRQVQWAPLGSNSGANVLTF
TRBV7-2	.	TRBD1	TRBJ1-6	TGTGCCAGCAGCTTTGGACAGGGACATTCACCCCTCCACTTT	CASSFGQGHSPLHF
TRBV25-1	.	.	TRBJ1-2	TGTGCCAGCAGTCCCTCCGCGACTAACTATGGCTACACCTTC	CASSPSATNYGYTF
TRBV5-6	.	TRBD2	TRBJ2-1	TGTGCCAGCAGCTTGTTCATGGGACTAGCGGGGGGCTATGAGCAGTTCTTC	CASSLFMGLAGGYEQFF
TRBV9	.	.	TRBJ1-4	TGTGCCAGCAGCCCCCCCGCCGGGGATCGTACACTGTTTTTT	CASSPPAGDRTLFF
TRBV12-3/TRBV12-4	many	.	TRBJ2-1	TGTGCCAGCAGTTTAGTTGGGGGCCTCATTAATGAGCAGTTCTTC	CASSLVGGLINEQFF
TRBV7-2	many	.	TRBJ2-7	TGTGCCAGCAGCTTGTCGGGAAGCTCCTACGAGCAGTACTTC	CASSLSGSSYEQYF
TRBV5-1	.	TRBD2	TRBJ2-5	TGCGCCAGCAGGCCGGGACTAGCCGGAGAGACCCAGTACTTC	CASRPGLAGETQYF
TRBV7-2	.	.	TRBJ2-2	TGTGCCATCAGCTCCGACATGAACACCGGGGAGCTGTTTTTT	CAISSDMNTGELFF
TRBV18	.	TRBD1	TRBJ1-1	TGTGCCAGCTCACCACAGACAGGGGCTGAAGCTTTCTTT	CASSPQTGAEAFF
TRBV7-6	few	.	TRBJ1-5	TGTGCCAGCAGCTTATTGGCAGATTATCAGCCCCAGCATTTT	CASSLLADYQPQHF
TRBV20-1	.	TRBD2	TRBJ2-7	TGCAGTGCTCCAGCGGGGGGGCACTACGAGCAGTACTTC	CSAPAGGHYEQYF
TRBV5-1	.	.	TRBJ2-7	TGCGCCAGCAGCTCGGACCCGGGACAAACTAACTACGAGCAGTACTTC	CASSSDPGQTNYEQYF
TRBV6-1	few	.	TRBJ1-4	TGTGCCAGCAGTCCTCAACGGCCAATGGGGGAAAAACTGTTTTTT	CASSPQRPMGEKLFF
TRBV2	once	.	TRBJ1-5	TGTGCCAGCCTTGGAGGGAATAGCAATCAGCCCCAGCATTTT	CASLGGNSNQPQHF
TRBV6-2/TRBV6-3	.	.	TRBJ1-6	TGTGCCAACGACACCTCCTATAATTCACCCCTCCACTTT	CANDTSYNSPLHF
TRBV12-5	few	.	TRBJ2-6	TGTGCTAGTGGTTTGTCCCGGGACTCTGGGGCCAACGTCCTGACTTTC	CASGLSRDSGANVLTF
TRBV7-6	.	.	TRBJ2-5	TGTGCCAGCAGCCAACCTGGGAGGAGGGAGACCCAGTACTTC	CASSQPGRRETQYF
TRBV29-1	.	.	TRBJ2-7	TGCAGCGTTGCCTTGATGTCCAGGGCCTCCTACGAGCAGTACTTC	CSVALMSRASYEQYF
TRBV7-6	few	TRBD2	TRBJ2-4	TGTGCCAGCAGCGACCAGGGTATAGCGGGACATCAAAACATTCAGTACTTC	CASSDQGIAGHQNIQYF
TRBV6-6	few	.	TRBJ2-5	TGTGCCAGCAGTGGGGGGCCGGGAACAGAGACCCAGTACTTC	CASSGGPGTETQYF
TRBV6-5	.	TRBD1	TRBJ2-3	TGTGCCAGCAGTTATGACAGGGACCGGGATACGCAGTATTTT	CASSYDRDRDTQYF
TRBV6-6	.	.	TRBJ2-2	TGTGCCAGCAGCTTTACAGGGAGCCACACCGGGGAGCTGTTTTTT	CASSFTGSHTGELFF
TRBV19	.	.	TRBJ1-6	TGTGCCAGTAGTATTTCTTCGGGGGGACGCGATAATTCACCCCTCCACTTT	CASSISSGGRDNSPLHF
TRBV5-4	many	TRBD2	TRBJ2-7	TGTGCCAGCAGCTTGACTAGCGGTTCCTTGTACGAGCAGTACTTC	CASSLTSGSLYEQYF
TRBV19	.	.	TRBJ1-5	TGTGCCAGTAGTATTAGGTCAGTAAATAGCAATCAGCCCCAGCATTTT	CASSIRSVNSNQPQHF
TRBV7-2	few	.	TRBJ1-2	TGTGCCAGCAACTCGGGGGAGAACTATGGCTACACCTTC	CASNSGENYGYTF